The 29 T cell receptor beta chains presented below share a single source sample, sequenced in a study of cytomegalovirus exposure and HLA in healthy donors. The primer mix had 60 Vbeta and 13 Jbeta primers. Using immunoSEQ multiplex PCR, the repertoire was profiled, and TCRdb retains in-frame clones only, with some absent. Among tens of thousands of clones listed, about 75% were seen once. Input material: PBMCs. Receptors were obtained from a woman aged 35 to 49 in good health and CMV-seropositive.

The chain combines TRBV4-2 with TRBJ1-2, with TRBD1 matching over 7 bases. V trimming: 4 bases; J trimming: 0 bases; junction bases outside the gene matches: 2. Germline CDR1 is LGHNA and CDR2 is YNFKEQ. There are 14 residues in the CDR3. Here the CDR3 DNA reads TGTGCCAGCAGCCCCGGACAGGCTAACTATGGCTACACCTTC. Protein product: CASSPGQANYGYTF.

The chain uses TRBV12-5 and TRBJ2-7, with no clear D. The length of the CDR3 is 11 residues. V was cut by 3 bases and J by 4 bases, with 4 bases left in between. Germline CDR1 LGHNT, CDR2 FRNRAP. In DNA, the CDR3 is TGTGCTAGTGGTTTCGGTTACGAGCAGTACTTC. Its translation is CASGFGYEQYF.

V and J are TRBV5-4 and TRBJ2-7; D gene unclear. Germline CDR1 SGHNT, CDR2 YYREEE (reference sequence). The CDR3 covers 16 residues. Trimming took 4 bases from V and 3 from J, leaving 20 bases between them. The chain's CDR3 is CASSQPNRNSIYEQYF. CDR3 nucleotide sequence: TGTGCCAGCAGCCAACCTAACAGAAACTCCATCTACGAGCAGTACTTC.

This clone was seen a few times. For the CDR3, the DNA is TGTGCCATCAATGCCGGGGGAGCCACTGGAAACTATGGCTACACCTTC. This codes for CAINAGGATGNYGYTF. The V gene is TRBV10-3, the J gene TRBJ1-2, with D perhaps TRBD1 (5 bases). The CDR3 extends over 16 amino acids. Trimming stripped 7 bases from V and 2 bases from J, with 20 bases between. Germline CDR1 ENHRY, CDR2 SYGVKD.

V is TRBV11-1 and J is TRBJ2-7; perhaps TRBD1 as D (6 bases). CDR3 length equals 15 residues. Germline assignment: CDR1 SGHAT and CDR2 FQDESV (reference sequence). With 2 bases removed from V and 3 bases from J, the gap between germline ends came to 14 bases. CDR3 nucleotides: TGTGCCAGCAGCTTACACAGGGAAGTGAACTACGAGCAGTACTTC. Protein sequence: CASSLHREVNYEQYF.

V is TRBV6-1 and J is TRBJ1-2; TRBD1 is a possible D gene (6 bases). Trimming shortened V by 3 bases and J by 8 bases, and 13 bases separated the two germline ends. The CDR3 is made up of 13 amino acids. CDR1 is MNHNS and CDR2 is SASEGT in the germline V gene. The CDR3 region is CASSDYRADGYTF. In DNA, the CDR3 is TGTGCCAGCAGTGATTACAGGGCGGACGGCTACACCTTC.

The genes are TRBV5-1 and TRBJ2-4, with 8 bases that match TRBD2. Germline CDR1 reads SGHRS; CDR2 reads YFSETQ. V shed 0 bases and J 5 bases; nucleotides not matched to a gene: 13. The CDR3 runs 18 residues. DNA of the CDR3: TGCGCCAGCAGCTTGGAGGGACTAGGCGGGGGGCGCGAAAACATTCAGTACTTC. Translating gives CASSLEGLGGGRENIQYF.

The V and J genes are TRBV18 and TRBJ2-3; the match to TRBD1 covers 10 bases. The V gene's germline CDR1 is KGHSH and CDR2 LQKENI. This CDR3 is built from 16 residues. J gave up 0 bases and V 1 base, and 1 base lay outside the gene matches. The CDR3 DNA follows: TGTGCCAGCTCACCACGACAGGGGGCTAGCACAGATACGCAGTATTTT. Translation gives CASSPRQGASTDTQYF.

This clone was detected many times. The rearrangement joins TRBV28 to TRBJ1-1; D is perhaps TRBD1 (5 bases). Germline V CDR1 and CDR2: MDHEN, SYDVKM. V was trimmed by 6 bases and J by 7 bases, leaving 15 bases between them. This CDR3 comprises 13 residues. CDR3 DNA: TGTGCCAGCAGGCTACTGGGGCGGGGTGAAGCTTTCTTT. This translates into CASRLLGRGEAFF.

This chain uses TRBV5-4 with TRBJ1-6, with D unresolved. This CDR3 has 16 amino acids. The V end was cut by 4 bases, the J end by 5 bases, with 16 bases between. Germline V gene data show CDR1 as SGHNT and CDR2 as YYREEE (reference sequence). CDR3 region: CASSPWAGSDNSPLHF. In DNA, the CDR3 is TGTGCCAGCAGCCCGTGGGCAGGCTCAGATAATTCACCCCTCCACTTT.

The J gene is TRBJ1-4, the V gene TRBV6-4; D is ambiguous. Between the trimmed V and J ends, which lost 0 bases and 7 bases, there was a span of 9 bases. The germline CDR1 and CDR2 sequences are MRHNA and SNTAGT. This CDR3 is 14 amino acids long. In DNA form, the CDR3 reads TGTGCCAGCAGTGACTCCCCGAGCGGTGAAAAACTGTTTTTT. As protein: CASSDSPSGEKLFF.

V and J are TRBV5-1 and TRBJ2-3; 9 positions match TRBD1. Germline V gene data show CDR1 as SGHRS and CDR2 as YFSETQ. This CDR3 is built from 15 residues. The V segment lost 6 bases and the J segment 4 bases; nucleotides outside the gene matches: 9. CDR3 loop: CASTSGTGRSDTQYF. CDR3 bases: TGCGCCAGCACTTCCGGGACAGGGAGGTCAGATACGCAGTATTTT.

This chain joins TRBV5-6 and TRBJ1-2, with D possibly TRBD1 on 6 matching bases. This CDR3 contains 13 residues. Germline assignment: CDR1 SGHDT and CDR2 YYEEEE. V was trimmed by 4 bases and J by 8 bases, leaving 15 bases between them. The CDR3 nucleotides read TGTGCCAGCAGCAGCACGGCAGGGGAGGGCTACACCTTC. Translated, it gives CASSSTAGEGYTF.

The chain carries TRBV5-6 and TRBJ1-2, with TRBD1 matching 8 bases. V gave up 3 bases and J gave up 4 bases; unmatched junction bases: 5. In germline, CDR1 is SGHDT, CDR2 YYEEEE. The CDR3 sequence is 14 residues long. The DNA of the CDR3 is TGTGCCAGCAGCTGGGGGACAGGCGGCTATGGCTACACCTTC. This translates into CASSWGTGGYGYTF.

This clone was counted only a few times. The chain has TRBV2 and TRBJ2-4; D possibly corresponds to TRBD1 (6 bases). V gave up 6 bases and J gave up 1 base, with 16 bases separating them. Germline CDR1 reads SNHLY; CDR2 reads FYNNEI. The CDR3 has 16 residues. This CDR3 reads CASSFGGSGAKNIQYF. The CDR3 DNA follows: TGTGCCAGCAGCTTTGGGGGCTCCGGGGCCAAAAACATTCAGTACTTC.

This sequence joins TRBV15 and TRBJ2-3; D is unresolved. Deletions cut 5 bases from V and 1 base from J, with 16 bases between. The V gene's germline CDR1 is LNHNV and CDR2 YYDKDF (reference sequence). The CDR3 is 16 residues long. DNA of the CDR3: TGTGCCACCAGCTCTTATCTCGAGTCGCGCACAGATACGCAGTATTTT. Translated, it gives CATSSYLESRTDTQYF.

This clone appeared many times. J is TRBJ1-1 and V is TRBV19; 7 nucleotides line up with TRBD1. This CDR3 region has 16 residues. V shed 4 bases and J 3 bases; nucleotides not matched to a gene: 11. Germline values: CDR1 LNHDA, CDR2 SQIVND (reference sequence). CDR3 in amino acids: CASSRPDRVKDTEAFF. The CDR3 DNA reads TGTGCCAGTAGTAGGCCAGACAGGGTAAAGGACACTGAAGCTTTCTTT.

The chain combines TRBV10-1 with TRBJ2-1; 9 nucleotides line up with TRBD2. Germline assignment: CDR1 WNHNN and CDR2 SYGVQD (reference sequence). V dropped 4 bases and J dropped 5; count of bases not matched to a gene: 6. The CDR3 spans 15 residues. The CDR3 here is CASSAKRGANNEQFF. Here the CDR3 DNA reads TGCGCCAGCAGTGCGAAGCGGGGGGCGAACAATGAGCAGTTCTTC.

This chain uses TRBV25-1 with TRBJ1-1, with D tentatively TRBD1 (5 bases). Germline assignment: CDR1 MGHDK and CDR2 SYGVNS. V dropped 3 bases and J dropped 4 bases, with 15 bases sitting between them. This CDR3 is 15 amino acids long. The CDR3 spells CASSDVVRGSTEAFF. In DNA, the CDR3 is TGTGCCAGCAGTGACGTCGTTCGGGGGAGCACTGAAGCTTTCTTT.

The V and J genes are TRBV30 and TRBJ2-1; 10 nucleotides agree with TRBD2. The trim removed 3 bases at V and 7 bases at J, leaving 9 bases unmatched. This CDR3 spans 15 amino acids. The germline gives CDR1 GTSNPN, CDR2 SVGIG (reference sequence). The chain's CDR3 is CAWRESGGAGNEQFF. CDR3 nucleotides: TGTGCCTGGAGGGAGAGCGGGGGGGCAGGGAATGAGCAGTTCTTC.

The chain combines TRBV2 with TRBJ1-1, with D maybe TRBD1 (6 bases). The V gene's germline CDR1 is SNHLY and CDR2 FYNNEI. This CDR3 spans 17 amino acids. V gave up 5 bases and J gave up 5 bases, with 24 bases separating them. CDR3 sequence: CASSYTQGLGSGTEAFF. CDR3 nucleotides: TGTGCCAGCAGTTACACCCAGGGGTTGGGGAGTGGGACTGAAGCTTTCTTT.

This clone showed up just a few times. The chain carries TRBV30 and TRBJ2-7; the D gene is possibly TRBD1 (5 bases). V lost 3 bases to trimming and J lost 1 base, with 10 bases between them. CDR1 and CDR2 from the germline V gene are GTSNPN and SVGIG (reference sequence). The CDR3 covers 13 residues. In DNA form, the CDR3 reads TGTGCCTGGAGCGCAGGGAATTCCTACGAGCAGTACTTC. Residues: CAWSAGNSYEQYF.

V and J are TRBV5-4 and TRBJ1-1, with D possibly TRBD1 on 5 matching bases. This CDR3 is built from 14 residues. Between the trimmed V and J ends, which lost 4 bases and 5 bases, there was a span of 15 bases. Germline CDR1 reads SGHNT; CDR2 reads YYREEE (reference sequence). The CDR3: CASSGTGLWTEAFF. CDR3 bases: TGTGCCAGCAGCGGAACGGGACTTTGGACTGAAGCTTTCTTT.

The V and J genes are TRBV19 and TRBJ2-7; 7 positions match TRBD1. Germline V gene data show CDR1 as LNHDA and CDR2 as SQIVND (reference sequence). The CDR3 contains 14 residues. The J segment lost 2 bases and the V segment lost 8 bases, leaving 9 bases of the junction unmatched. The CDR3 loop reads CASSTGMRPYEQYF. CDR3 coding DNA: TGTGCCAGTTCGACAGGGATGAGACCCTACGAGCAGTACTTC.

The gene calls are TRBV7-8 and TRBJ2-5; D perhaps matches TRBD1 (6 bases). This CDR3 region has 14 residues. The germline V and J ends were trimmed by 3 bases and 0 bases, with 8 bases remaining between them. Germline V gives CDR1 SGHVS, CDR2 FQNEAQ. The CDR3 sequence is CASSFQGNQETQYF. The CDR3 DNA reads TGTGCCAGCAGCTTCCAGGGGAACCAAGAGACCCAGTACTTC.

The V call is TRBV2, the J call TRBJ1-2, with D hard to call. The CDR3 loop spans 12 amino acids. Trimming removed 11 bases from V and 0 bases from J, with 10 bases in between. The germline CDR1 and CDR2 sequences are SNHLY and FYNNEI. The CDR3 DNA sequence: TGTGCCCACGGTACTTCTAACTATGGCTACACCTTC. Translated, it gives CAHGTSNYGYTF. Using reference TRBV2 and TRBJ1-2 for the parts outside the CDR3, the full variable domain is EPEVTQTPSHQVTQMGQEVILRCVPISNHLYFYWYRQILGQKVEFLVSFYNNEISEKSEIFDDQFSVERPDGSNFTLKIRSTKLEDSAMYFCAHGTSNYGYTFGSGTRLTVV.

The V and J genes are TRBV5-4 and TRBJ2-5; 8 nucleotides match TRBD1. The CDR3 totals 14 residues. V shed 4 bases and J 3 bases; nucleotides not matched to a gene: 5. Germline V CDR1 and CDR2: SGHNT, YYREEE (reference sequence). In DNA form, the CDR3 reads TGTGCCAGCAGCCCTCAGACAGGGGAAGAGACCCAGTACTTC. Its protein product is CASSPQTGEETQYF.

The V gene is TRBV5-1, the J gene TRBJ1-6; D ambiguous. The CDR3 extends over 15 amino acids. V lost 2 bases and J 7 bases, leaving 13 bases between the germline ends. The germline CDR1 and CDR2 sequences are SGHRS and YFSETQ. CDR3 amino acids: CASSLWAEQNSPLHF. In DNA form, the CDR3 reads TGCGCCAGCAGCTTATGGGCAGAACAGAATTCACCCCTCCACTTT.

This clone appeared once. The rearrangement uses TRBV25-1 and TRBJ1-2, with TRBD1 matching over 9 bases. Trimming removed 7 bases from V and 6 bases from J; junction bases left unmatched: 3. The germline V gene has CDR1 MGHDK and CDR2 SYGVNS. This CDR3 has 12 amino acids. The CDR3 DNA is TGTGCCAGCACCCGGGACAGGGATGGCTACACCTTC. Translating gives CASTRDRDGYTF.